This T cell receptor (beta chain) came from a study of beta chain features in type 1 diabetes. Regarding the study as a whole: When Type 1 diabetes patients were examined, their TCRB CDR3s proved moderately but significantly shorter in all four CD4+ subsets.

This clone was seen a few times. Its cognate antigen is unknown. What was sequenced were expressed TCRB transcripts, since all of the isolated RNA had been reverse transcribed. Sequencing was performed with immunoSEQ multiplex PCR; in TCRdb, only in-frame clones are kept and a portion is missing. The data contain some 350,000 clones, roughly 14% of them singletons. CDR3 length: 14 amino acids. The germline V and J ends were trimmed by 2 bases and 5 bases, with 12 bases remaining between them. Per germline, CDR1 MDHEN and CDR2 SYDVKM. The V call is TRBV28, the J call TRBJ2-5; a possible D gene is TRBD2 (7 bases). Input material: naive CD4+ T cells from blood. The origin of this receptor is a young woman with type 1 diabetes. Here the CDR3 reads CASSLRGGGETQYF. The CDR3 coding sequence is TGTGCCAGCAGTTTAAGGGGGGGAGGTGAGACCCAGTACTTC.